The rows below give T cell receptor beta chains drawn from one sample of a study of blood T cells in healthy people across ages. TCRdb independently ran MiXCR on the 5' RACE reads; one entry per CDR3 protein. Here the sample spans approximately 790,000 distinct CDR3 sequences, 60% to 80% being singletons. Specimen: blood. The receptors originated from a man aged 25 to 40 in good health. Both conserved end residues are trimmed from each CDR3.

J gene	V gene	CDR3 protein
TRBJ2-3	TRBV20-1	SAPAGRDSRADTQY
TRBJ1-4	TRBV10-3	AISEGREEKLF
NA	TRBV7-9	ASSRGPIYEQY
TRBJ2-1	TRBV7-3	ASSLPQDGGNEQF
TRBJ2-3	TRBV12-3/TRBV12-4	ASRSQTDTQY
TRBJ2-3	TRBV5-1	ASSLRTLLLTDTQY
TRBJ1-5	TRBV7-2	ASSLQGDGQPQN
TRBJ2-7	TRBV20-1	SARETGGYEQY
TRBJ2-3	TRBV6-2/TRBV6-3	ASSRGKAPDTDTQY
TRBJ2-7	TRBV20-1	SALLGGQNEQY
TRBJ1-2	TRBV2	VVTAEPNYGYT
TRBJ2-5	TRBV20-1	SARVFGGDPQETQY
TRBJ2-6	TRBV7-2	ASSLWLSPNSGANVLT
TRBJ2-3	TRBV2	ARVRDRAPFSTDTQY
TRBJ2-1	TRBV4-3	ASSLRAGGAYNEQF